Detailed here is one T cell receptor beta chain. This clonotype was detected ten times or more. The antigen this receptor binds is unknown. Within one base of it there is no much larger clone, and no base qualities were kept. This specimen belongs to a study. Looking up the germline V gene yields CDR1 ENHRY and CDR2 SYGVKD. V lost 0 bases and J lost 6 bases; the stretch between them is 11 bases long. The CDR3 spans 15 residues, from the cysteine through the phenylalanine. The sequence is cut down to CDR3 DNA, 45 bases in frame from base 1. The instrument given in TCRdb is Illumina MiSeq. Clones were called with MiXCR by TCRdb after fastp trimmed the public reads at Q25, and only in-frame beta chains were retained. CDR3 protein sequences are deduplicated, and each keeps its most common genes and DNA. The sample table records a few thousand distinct CDR3 sequences; 9% to 10% of these occur just once. In total, the top ten clones hold under 40% of the sample.

The V and J segments used are TRBV10-3 and TRBJ1-4, with the D segment identity uncertain. This receptor was obtained from a human donor with rheumatoid arthritis. Material: CD4+ T cells from peripheral blood. The DNA is TGTGCCATCAGTGAGTCGTCAGGAAGGGATGAAAAACTGTTTTTT. The translation is CAISESSGRDEKLFF.